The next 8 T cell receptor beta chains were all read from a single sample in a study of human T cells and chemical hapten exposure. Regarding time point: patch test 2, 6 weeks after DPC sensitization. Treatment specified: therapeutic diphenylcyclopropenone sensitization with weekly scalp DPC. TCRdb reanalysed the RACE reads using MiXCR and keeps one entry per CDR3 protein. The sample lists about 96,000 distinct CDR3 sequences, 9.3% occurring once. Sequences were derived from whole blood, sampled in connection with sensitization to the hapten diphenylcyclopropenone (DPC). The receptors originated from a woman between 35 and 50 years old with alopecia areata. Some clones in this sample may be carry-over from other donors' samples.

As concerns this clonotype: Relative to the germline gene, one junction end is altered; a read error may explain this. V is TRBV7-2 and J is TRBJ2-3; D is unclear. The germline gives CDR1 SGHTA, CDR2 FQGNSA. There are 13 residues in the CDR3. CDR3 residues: CAGSYGVTDTQYF. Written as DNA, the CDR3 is TGTGCCGGCAGTTACGGAGTCACAGATACGCAGTATTTT.

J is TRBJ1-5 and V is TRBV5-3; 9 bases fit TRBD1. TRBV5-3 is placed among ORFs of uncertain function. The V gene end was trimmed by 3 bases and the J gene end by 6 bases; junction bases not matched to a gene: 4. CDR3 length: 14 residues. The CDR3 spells CARSCGTGTQPQHF. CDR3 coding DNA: TGTGCCAGAAGCTGCGGGACAGGGACTCAGCCCCAGCATTTT.

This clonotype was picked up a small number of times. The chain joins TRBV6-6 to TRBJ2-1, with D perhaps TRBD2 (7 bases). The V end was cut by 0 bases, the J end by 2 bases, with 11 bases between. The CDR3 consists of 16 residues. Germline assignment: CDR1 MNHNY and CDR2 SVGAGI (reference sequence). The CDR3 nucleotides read TGTGCCAGCAGTTACTCGGCGGGGGCAACCTACAATGAGCAGTTCTTC. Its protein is CASSYSAGATYNEQFF.

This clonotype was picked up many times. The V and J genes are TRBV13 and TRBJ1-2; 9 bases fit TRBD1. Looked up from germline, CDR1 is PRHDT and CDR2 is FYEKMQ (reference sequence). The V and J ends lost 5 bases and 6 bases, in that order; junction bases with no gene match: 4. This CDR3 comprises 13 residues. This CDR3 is CASSEGTGHGYTF. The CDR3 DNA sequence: TGTGCCAGCAGCGAGGGGACAGGGCATGGCTACACCTTC.

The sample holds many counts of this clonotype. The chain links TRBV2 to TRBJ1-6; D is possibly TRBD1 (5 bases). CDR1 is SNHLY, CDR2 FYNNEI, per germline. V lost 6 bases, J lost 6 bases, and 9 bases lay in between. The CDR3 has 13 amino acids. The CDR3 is CASRQEGNSPLHF. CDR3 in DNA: TGTGCCAGCAGACAGGAGGGTAATTCACCCCTCCACTTT.

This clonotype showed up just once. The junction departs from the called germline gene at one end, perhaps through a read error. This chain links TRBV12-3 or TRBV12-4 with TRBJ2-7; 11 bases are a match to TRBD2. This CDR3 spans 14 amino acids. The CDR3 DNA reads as TGTGCCAGCAGGTTAGCGGGAGGGCTCTACGAGCAGTACTTC. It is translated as CASRLAGGLYEQYF.

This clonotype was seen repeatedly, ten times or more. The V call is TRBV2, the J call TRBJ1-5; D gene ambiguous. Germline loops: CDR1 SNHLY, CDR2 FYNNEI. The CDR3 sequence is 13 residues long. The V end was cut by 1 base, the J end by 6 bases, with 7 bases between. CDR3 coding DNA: TGTGCCAGCAGTGAAGAGGGAGGTCAGCCCCAGCATTTT. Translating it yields CASSEEGGQPQHF.

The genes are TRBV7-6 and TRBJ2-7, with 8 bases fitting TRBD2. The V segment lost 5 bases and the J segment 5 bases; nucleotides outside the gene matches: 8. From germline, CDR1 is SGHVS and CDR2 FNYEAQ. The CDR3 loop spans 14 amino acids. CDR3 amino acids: CASSTPGLEHEQYF. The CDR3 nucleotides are TGTGCCAGCAGCACCCCGGGACTAGAGCACGAGCAGTACTTC.